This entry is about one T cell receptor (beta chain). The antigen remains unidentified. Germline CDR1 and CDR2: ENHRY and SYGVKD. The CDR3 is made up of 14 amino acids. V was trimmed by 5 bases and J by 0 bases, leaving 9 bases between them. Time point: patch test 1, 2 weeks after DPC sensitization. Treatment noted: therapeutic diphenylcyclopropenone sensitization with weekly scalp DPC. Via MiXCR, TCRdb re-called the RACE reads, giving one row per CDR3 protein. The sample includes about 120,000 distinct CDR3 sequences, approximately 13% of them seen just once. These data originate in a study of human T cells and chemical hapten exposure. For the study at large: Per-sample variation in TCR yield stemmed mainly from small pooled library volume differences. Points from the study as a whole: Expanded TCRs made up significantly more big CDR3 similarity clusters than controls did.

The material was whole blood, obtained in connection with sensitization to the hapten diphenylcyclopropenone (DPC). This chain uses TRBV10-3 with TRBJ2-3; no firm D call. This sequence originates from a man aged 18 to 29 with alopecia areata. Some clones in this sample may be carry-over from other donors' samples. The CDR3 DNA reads TGTGCCATCAGTAGATCGGATAGCACAGATACGCAGTATTTT. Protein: CAISRSDSTDTQYF.